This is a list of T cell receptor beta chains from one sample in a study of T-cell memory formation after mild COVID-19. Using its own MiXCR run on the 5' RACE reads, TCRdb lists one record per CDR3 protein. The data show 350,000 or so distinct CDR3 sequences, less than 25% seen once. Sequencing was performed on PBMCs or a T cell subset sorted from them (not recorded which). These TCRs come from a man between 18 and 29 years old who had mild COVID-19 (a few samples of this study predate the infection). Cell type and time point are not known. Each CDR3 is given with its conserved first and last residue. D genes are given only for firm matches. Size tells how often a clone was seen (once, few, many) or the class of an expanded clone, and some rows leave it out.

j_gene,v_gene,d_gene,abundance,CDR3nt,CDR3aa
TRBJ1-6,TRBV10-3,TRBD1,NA,TGTGCCATCAGTGAGTCTGGGGACAGGGGTGACCTTAATTCACCCCTCCACTTT,CAISESGDRGDLNSPLHF
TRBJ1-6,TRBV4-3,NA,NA,TGCGCCAGCAGCCAAGATGTAGGGGCCTATAATTCACCCCTCCACTTT,CASSQDVGAYNSPLHF
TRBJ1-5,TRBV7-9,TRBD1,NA,TGTGCCAGCAGCTCACAGGGGGCTCAGCCCCAGCATTTT,CASSSQGAQPQHF
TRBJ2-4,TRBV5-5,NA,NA,TGTGCCAGCAGCTTGGGACAGCCCCTAATTCAGTACTTC,CASSLGQPLIQYF
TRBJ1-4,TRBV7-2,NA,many,TGTGCCAGCAGCAGGGCTATCAATGAAAAACTGTTTTTT,CASSRAINEKLFF
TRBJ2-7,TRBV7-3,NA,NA,TGTGCCAGCAGCTTGGGGGGATCCTTGAACGAGCAGTACTTC,CASSLGGSLNEQYF
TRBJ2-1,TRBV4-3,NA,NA,TGCGCCAGCAGCCAAGATCGCCACAGCTCCTACAATGAGCAGTTCTTC,CASSQDRHSSYNEQFF
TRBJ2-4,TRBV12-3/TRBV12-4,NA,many,TGTGCCAGCAGACCTTTGGGACTTGAGAACATTCAGTACTTC,CASRPLGLENIQYF
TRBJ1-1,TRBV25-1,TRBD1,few,TGTGCCAGCAGTCATCGACAGGGGGAAGCTGGTCTAGCTTTCTTT,CASSHRQGEAGLAFF
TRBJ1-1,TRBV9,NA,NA,TGTGCCAGCAGCATACGCTGGAACACTGAAGCTTTCTTT,CASSIRWNTEAFF
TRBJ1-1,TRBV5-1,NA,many,TGCGCCAGCAGCTTTGTGCAGAACACTGAAGCTTTCTTT,CASSFVQNTEAFF
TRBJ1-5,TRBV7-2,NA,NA,TGTGCCAGCAGCCCCTGGAGCAGGGGCATGGAGCCCCAGCATTTT,CASSPWSRGMEPQHF
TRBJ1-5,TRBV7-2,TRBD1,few,TGTGCCAGCAGCTACAGGGGAGGGAATCAGCCCCAGCATTTT,CASSYRGGNQPQHF
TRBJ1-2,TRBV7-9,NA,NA,TGTGCCGGCAGCTTAGTGGGGGCAGGTGATGGCTACACCTTC,CAGSLVGAGDGYTF
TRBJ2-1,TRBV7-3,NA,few,TGTGCCAGCAGCTTAACGGGGACACGCTCCTACAATGAGCAGTTCTTC,CASSLTGTRSYNEQFF
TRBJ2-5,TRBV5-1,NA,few,TGCGCCAGCAGAGGTGGCCGAGAGACCCAGTACTTC,CASRGGRETQYF
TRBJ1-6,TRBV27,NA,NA,TGTGCCAGCCTTGGGGTCAGAAGCTCCTATAATTCACCCCTCCACTTT,CASLGVRSSYNSPLHF
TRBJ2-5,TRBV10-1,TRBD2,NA,TGCGCCAGCAGTGCAGGGACTAGCGGACCCCAAGAGACCCAGTACTTC,CASSAGTSGPQETQYF
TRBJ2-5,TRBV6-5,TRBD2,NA,TGTGCCAGCTATTCTAGCGGGGGGGCAGAGACCCAGTACTTC,CASYSSGGAETQYF
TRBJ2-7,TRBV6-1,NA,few,TGTGCCAGCAGTGCCATCAGGGGCTACGAGCAGTACTTC,CASSAIRGYEQYF
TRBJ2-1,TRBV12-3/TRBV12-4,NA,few,TGTGCCAGCAGTGCCCCACGGGGGGCGTGGGATGAGCAGTTCTTC,CASSAPRGAWDEQFF
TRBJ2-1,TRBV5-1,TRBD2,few,TGCGCCAGCAGCCCCCCCGGGACTAGCGGGGGGTACAATGAGCAGTTCTTC,CASSPPGTSGGYNEQFF
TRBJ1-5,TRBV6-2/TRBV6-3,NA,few,TGTGCCAGCAGGGCCGGATTCGGTCAGCCCCAGCATTTT,CASRAGFGQPQHF
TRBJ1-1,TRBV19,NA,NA,TGTGCCAGTGGTGTAGCTTTCTTT,CASGVAFF
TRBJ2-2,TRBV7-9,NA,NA,TGTGCCAGCAGCTCGGTTCTCTCTTCCGGGGAGCTGTTTTTT,CASSSVLSSGELFF
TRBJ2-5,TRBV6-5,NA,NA,TGTGCCAGCACCTCTGGGGCGCGGGGAGAGACCCAGTACTTC,CASTSGARGETQYF
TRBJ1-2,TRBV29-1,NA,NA,TGCAGCGTCCCACCCATGGAGGAAGGCTACACCTTC,CSVPPMEEGYTF
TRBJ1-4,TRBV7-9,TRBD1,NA,TGTGCCAGCAGCCCGTTCGACAGGGTGGTGGGTGAAAAACTGTTTTTT,CASSPFDRVVGEKLFF
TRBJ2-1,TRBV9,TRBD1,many,TGTGCCAGCAGCGTCAGGAGACTCGGGACAGGGCTTTCCAATGAGCAGTTCTTC,CASSVRRLGTGLSNEQFF
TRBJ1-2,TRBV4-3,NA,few,TGCGCCAGCAGCCAAGAGTCTTCAGCCCCCGCCTTCTATGGCTACACCTTC,CASSQESSAPAFYGYTF
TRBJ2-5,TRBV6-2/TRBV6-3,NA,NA,TGTGACAGCAGTTACTCCGGTGGTTGGGAGACCCAGTACTTC,CDSSYSGGWETQYF
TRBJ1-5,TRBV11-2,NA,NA,TGTGCCAGCAGCTTAGGGGTTATTGGCAATCAGCCCCAGCATTTT,CASSLGVIGNQPQHF
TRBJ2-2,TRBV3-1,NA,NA,TGTGCCAGCAGCTCTCGGGACCTCCACACCGGGGAGCTGTTTTTT,CASSSRDLHTGELFF
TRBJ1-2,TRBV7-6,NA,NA,TGTGCCAGCAGCGTCAGTCCTAACTATGGCTACACCTTC,CASSVSPNYGYTF
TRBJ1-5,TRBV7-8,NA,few,TGTGCCAGCAGTCGGGGTTGGGGCTCTCAGCCCCAGCATTTT,CASSRGWGSQPQHF
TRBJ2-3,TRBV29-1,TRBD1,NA,TGCAGCGCTGAGGGGGCAGAAGATACGCAGTATTTT,CSAEGAEDTQYF
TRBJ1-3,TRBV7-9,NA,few,TGTGCCAGCAGCCACCGCGGGAGGGACACCATATATTTT,CASSHRGRDTIYF
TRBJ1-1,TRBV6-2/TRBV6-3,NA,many,TGTGCCAGCAGTTTAGACGGAAAGAACACTGAAGCTTTCTTT,CASSLDGKNTEAFF
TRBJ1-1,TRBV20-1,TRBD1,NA,TGCAGTGCTAGAGATCTCTACTCGGGACAGGGGTTGAACACTGAAGCTTTCTTT,CSARDLYSGQGLNTEAFF
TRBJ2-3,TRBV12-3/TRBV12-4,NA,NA,TGTGCCAGCAGCCTCGGAAATAGGGAGAATTTT,CASSLGNRENF
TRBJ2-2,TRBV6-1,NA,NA,TGTGCCAGCAGTTTAGACGGGACCGGGGAGCTGTTTTTT,CASSLDGTGELFF
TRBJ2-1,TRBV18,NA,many,TGTGCCAGCTCACTGAGGAGCGACAATGAGCAGTTCTTC,CASSLRSDNEQFF
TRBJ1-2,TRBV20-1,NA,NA,TGCAGTGCTAGAAGAACAGCGGTCTATGGCTACACCTTC,CSARRTAVYGYTF
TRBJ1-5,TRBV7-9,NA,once,TGTGCCAGCAGCTCACAGGGCTCCTCGCCCCAGCATTTT,CASSSQGSSPQHF
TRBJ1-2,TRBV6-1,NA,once,TGTGCCAGCAGTGACAGGGCGCGGTACTATGGCTACACCTTC,CASSDRARYYGYTF
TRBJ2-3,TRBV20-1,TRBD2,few,TGCAGTGCTAGAAATAGCGGGGTGCGCACAGATACGCAGTATTTT,CSARNSGVRTDTQYF
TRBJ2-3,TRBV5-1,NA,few,TGCGCCAGCAGCCCGGGGGCTGGGACAGCCACAGATACGCAGTATTTT,CASSPGAGTATDTQYF
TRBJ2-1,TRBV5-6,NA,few,TGTGCCAGCAGCTTTGAATATGAGCAGTTCTTC,CASSFEYEQFF
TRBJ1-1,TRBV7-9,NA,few,TGTGCCAGCAGCCACCAAGTGGGCGGGAACACTGAAGCTTTCTTT,CASSHQVGGNTEAFF
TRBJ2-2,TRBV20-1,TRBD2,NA,TGCAGTGCTATTAGCGGGGGGGCCGCCGGGGAGCTGTTTTTT,CSAISGGAAGELFF
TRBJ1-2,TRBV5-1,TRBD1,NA,TGCGCCAGCAGCTGGTGGGACAGGGGGGACGGCTACACCTTC,CASSWWDRGDGYTF
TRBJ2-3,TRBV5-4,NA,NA,TGTGCCAGCAGCCCAGGGGGGCATGGCACAGATACGCAGTATTTT,CASSPGGHGTDTQYF
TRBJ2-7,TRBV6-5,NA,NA,TGTGCCAGCAGTTACTCGGTTGTGGGCCTTTACGAGCAGTACTTC,CASSYSVVGLYEQYF
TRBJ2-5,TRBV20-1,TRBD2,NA,TGCAGTGCTAGCCCTTGGACTAGCGGGGGGGCGGGGACCCAGTACTTC,CSASPWTSGGAGTQYF
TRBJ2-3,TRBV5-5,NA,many,TGTGCCAGCAGCTTGGAGTGGGGCGCAGATACGCAGTATTTT,CASSLEWGADTQYF
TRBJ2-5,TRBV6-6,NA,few,TGTGCCAGCAGTTACCTGAGGTTTGGAGAGACCCAGTACTTC,CASSYLRFGETQYF
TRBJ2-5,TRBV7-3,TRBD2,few,TGTGCCAGCAGTCGTCGTCCGGGACTAGCGGGGGGGCCAGGGTTTAGGGAGGAAGAGACCCAGTACTTC,CASSRRPGLAGGPGFREEETQYF
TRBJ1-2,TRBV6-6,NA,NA,TGTGCCAGCAGAGAAGGGGGAAACGATGGCTACACCTTC,CASREGGNDGYTF
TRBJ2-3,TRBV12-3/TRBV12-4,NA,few,TGTGCCAGCAGTTCCCCGGGGGTGGGGTACACAGATACGCAGTATTTT,CASSSPGVGYTDTQYF
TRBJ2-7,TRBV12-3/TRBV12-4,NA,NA,TGTGCCAGCAGTTTCCAGGACCCCTACGAGCAGTACTTC,CASSFQDPYEQYF